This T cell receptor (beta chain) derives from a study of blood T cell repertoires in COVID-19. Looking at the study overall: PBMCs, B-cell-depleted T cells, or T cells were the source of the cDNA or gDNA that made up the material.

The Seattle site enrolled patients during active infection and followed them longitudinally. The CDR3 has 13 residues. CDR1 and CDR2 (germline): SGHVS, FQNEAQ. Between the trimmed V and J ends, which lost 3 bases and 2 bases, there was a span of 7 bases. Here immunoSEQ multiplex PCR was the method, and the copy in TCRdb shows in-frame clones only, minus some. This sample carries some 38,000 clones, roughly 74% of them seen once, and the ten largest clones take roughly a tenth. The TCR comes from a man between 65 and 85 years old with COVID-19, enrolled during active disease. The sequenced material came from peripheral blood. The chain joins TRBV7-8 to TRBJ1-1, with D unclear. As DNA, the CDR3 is TGTGCCAGCAGCTTTTCCGGTAACACTGAAGCTTTCTTT. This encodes CASSFSGNTEAFF.